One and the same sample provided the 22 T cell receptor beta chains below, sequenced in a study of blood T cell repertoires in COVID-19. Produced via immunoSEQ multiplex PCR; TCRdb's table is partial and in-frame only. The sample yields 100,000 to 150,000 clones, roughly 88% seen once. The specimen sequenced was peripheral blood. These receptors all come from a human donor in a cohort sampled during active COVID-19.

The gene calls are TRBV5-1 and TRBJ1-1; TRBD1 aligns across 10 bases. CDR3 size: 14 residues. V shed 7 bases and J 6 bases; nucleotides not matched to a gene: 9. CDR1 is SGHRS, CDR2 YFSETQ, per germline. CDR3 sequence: CASRPGQGHAEAFF. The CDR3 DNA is TGCGCCAGCCGCCCGGGACAGGGGCACGCTGAAGCTTTCTTT.

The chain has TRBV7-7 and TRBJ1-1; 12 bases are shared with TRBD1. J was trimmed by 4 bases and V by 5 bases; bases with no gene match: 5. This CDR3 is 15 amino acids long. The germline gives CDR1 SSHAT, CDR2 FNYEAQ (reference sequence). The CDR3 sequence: CASSQGTGGLTEAFF. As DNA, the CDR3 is TGTGCCAGCAGCCAGGGGACAGGGGGCCTCACTGAAGCTTTCTTT.

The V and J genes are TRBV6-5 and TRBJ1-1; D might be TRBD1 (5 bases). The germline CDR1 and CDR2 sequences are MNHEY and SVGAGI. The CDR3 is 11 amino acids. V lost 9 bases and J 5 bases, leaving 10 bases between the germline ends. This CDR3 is CASSQGTEAFF. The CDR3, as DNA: TGTGCCAGTAGCCAGGGAACTGAAGCTTTCTTT.

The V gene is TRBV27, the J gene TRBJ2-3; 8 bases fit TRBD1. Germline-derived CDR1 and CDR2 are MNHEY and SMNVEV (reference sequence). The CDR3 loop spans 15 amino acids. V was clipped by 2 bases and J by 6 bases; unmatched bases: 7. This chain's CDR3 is CASSLRQGPPDTQYF. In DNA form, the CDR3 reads TGTGCCAGCAGTTTACGACAGGGGCCCCCCGATACGCAGTATTTT.

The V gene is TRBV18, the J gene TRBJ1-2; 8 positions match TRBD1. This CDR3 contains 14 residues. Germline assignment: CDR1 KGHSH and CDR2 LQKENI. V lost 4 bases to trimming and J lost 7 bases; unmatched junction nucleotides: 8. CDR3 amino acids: CASSHLDRDGGYTF. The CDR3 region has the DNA TGTGCCAGCTCACACCTGGACAGGGACGGTGGCTACACCTTC.

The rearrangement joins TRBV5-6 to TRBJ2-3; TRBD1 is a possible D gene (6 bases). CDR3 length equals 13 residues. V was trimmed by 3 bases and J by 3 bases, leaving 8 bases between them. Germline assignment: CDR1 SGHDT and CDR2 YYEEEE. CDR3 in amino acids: CASSSGATDTQYF. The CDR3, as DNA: TGTGCCAGCAGCTCAGGGGCGACAGATACGCAGTATTTT.

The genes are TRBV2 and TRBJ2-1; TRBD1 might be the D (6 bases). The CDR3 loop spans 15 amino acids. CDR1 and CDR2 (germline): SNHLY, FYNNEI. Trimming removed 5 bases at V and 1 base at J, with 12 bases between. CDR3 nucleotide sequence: TGTGCCAGCAGTCCCCTAGGGGGATCCTACAATGAGCAGTTCTTC. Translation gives CASSPLGGSYNEQFF.

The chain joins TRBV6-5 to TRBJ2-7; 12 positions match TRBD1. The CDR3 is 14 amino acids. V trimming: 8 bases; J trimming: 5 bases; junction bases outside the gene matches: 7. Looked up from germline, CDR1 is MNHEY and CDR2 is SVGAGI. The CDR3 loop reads CASARDRGLDEQYF. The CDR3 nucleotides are TGTGCCAGCGCGAGGGACAGGGGGCTTGACGAGCAGTACTTC.

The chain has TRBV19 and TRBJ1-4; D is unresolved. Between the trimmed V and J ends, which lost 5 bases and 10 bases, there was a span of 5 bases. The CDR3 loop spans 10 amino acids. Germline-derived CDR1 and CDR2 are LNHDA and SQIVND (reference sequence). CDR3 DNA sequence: TGTGCCAGTAGTTCCGGAAAACTGTTTTTT. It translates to CASSSGKLFF. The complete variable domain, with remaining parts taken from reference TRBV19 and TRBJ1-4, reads DGGITQSPKYLFRKEGQNVTLSCEQNLNHDAMYWYRQDPGQGLRLIYYSQIVNDFQKGDIAEGYSVSREKKESFPLTVTSAQKNPTAFYLCASSSGKLFFGSGTQLSVL.

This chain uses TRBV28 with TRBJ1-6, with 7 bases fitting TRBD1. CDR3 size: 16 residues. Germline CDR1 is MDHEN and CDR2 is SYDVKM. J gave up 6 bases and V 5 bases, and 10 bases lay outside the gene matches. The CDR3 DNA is TGTGCCAGCAGTAGCCTAAGACAGGGAACTAATTCACCCCTCCACTTT. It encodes CASSSLRQGTNSPLHF.

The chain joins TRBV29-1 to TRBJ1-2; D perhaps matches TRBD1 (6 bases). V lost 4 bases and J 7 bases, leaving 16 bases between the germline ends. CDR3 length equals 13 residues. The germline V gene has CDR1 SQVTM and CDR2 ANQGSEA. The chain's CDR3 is CSVGGGGPGGYTF. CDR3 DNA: TGCAGCGTTGGCGGGGGGGGCCCCGGTGGCTACACCTTC.

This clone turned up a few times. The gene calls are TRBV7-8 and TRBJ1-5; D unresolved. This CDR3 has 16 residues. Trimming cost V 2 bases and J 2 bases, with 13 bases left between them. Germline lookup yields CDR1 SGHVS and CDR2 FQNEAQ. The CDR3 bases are TGTGCCAGCAGCTTAATACGGGGTGGCGGCAATCAGCCCCAGCATTTT. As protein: CASSLIRGGGNQPQHF.

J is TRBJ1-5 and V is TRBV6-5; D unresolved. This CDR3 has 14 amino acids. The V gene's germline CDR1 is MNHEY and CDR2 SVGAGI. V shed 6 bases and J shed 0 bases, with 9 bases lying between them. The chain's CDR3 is CASSPTPSNQPQHF. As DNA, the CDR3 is TGTGCCAGCAGCCCGACACCTAGCAATCAGCCCCAGCATTTT.

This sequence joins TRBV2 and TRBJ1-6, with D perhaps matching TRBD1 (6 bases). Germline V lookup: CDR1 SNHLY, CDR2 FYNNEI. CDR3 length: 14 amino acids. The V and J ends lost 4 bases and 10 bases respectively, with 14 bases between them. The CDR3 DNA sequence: TGTGCCAGCAGTGGGAGAGGGGGAGAATCACCCCTCCACTTT. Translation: CASSGRGGESPLHF.

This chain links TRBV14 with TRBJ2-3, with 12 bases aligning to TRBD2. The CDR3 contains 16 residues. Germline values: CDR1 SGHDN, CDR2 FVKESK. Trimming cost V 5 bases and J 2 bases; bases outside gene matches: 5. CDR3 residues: CASSRTSGTVTDTQYF. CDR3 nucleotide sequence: TGTGCCAGCAGCAGGACTAGCGGGACAGTCACAGATACGCAGTATTTT.

For the CDR3, the DNA is TGTGCCAGCAGCCAAGTGGGGATGGGAGACCAGCCCCAGCATTTT. Its translation: CASSQVGMGDQPQHF. The V and J genes are TRBV4-2 and TRBJ1-5, with D uncertain. Germline loops: CDR1 LGHNA, CDR2 YNFKEQ. This CDR3 spans 15 amino acids. Trimming took 1 base from V and 7 from J, leaving 14 bases between them.

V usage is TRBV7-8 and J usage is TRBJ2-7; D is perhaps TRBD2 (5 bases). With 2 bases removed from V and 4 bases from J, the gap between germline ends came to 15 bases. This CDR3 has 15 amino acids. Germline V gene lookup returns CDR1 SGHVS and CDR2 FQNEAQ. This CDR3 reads CASSLTTGSGYEQYF. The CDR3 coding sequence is TGTGCCAGCAGCTTAACGACGGGGTCGGGTTACGAGCAGTACTTC.

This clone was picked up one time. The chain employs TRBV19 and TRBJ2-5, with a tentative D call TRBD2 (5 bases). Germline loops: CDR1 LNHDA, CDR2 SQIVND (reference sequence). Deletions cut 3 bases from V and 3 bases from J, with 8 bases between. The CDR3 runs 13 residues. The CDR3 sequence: CASSMRAEETQYF. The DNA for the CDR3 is TGTGCCAGTAGTATGCGGGCAGAAGAGACCCAGTACTTC.

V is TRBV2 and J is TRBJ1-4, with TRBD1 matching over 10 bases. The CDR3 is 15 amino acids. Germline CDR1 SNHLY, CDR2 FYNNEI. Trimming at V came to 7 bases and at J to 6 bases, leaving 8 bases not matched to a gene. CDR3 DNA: TGTGCCAGCAAGCAGACAGGGGGCTCATATGAAAAACTGTTTTTT. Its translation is CASKQTGGSYEKLFF.

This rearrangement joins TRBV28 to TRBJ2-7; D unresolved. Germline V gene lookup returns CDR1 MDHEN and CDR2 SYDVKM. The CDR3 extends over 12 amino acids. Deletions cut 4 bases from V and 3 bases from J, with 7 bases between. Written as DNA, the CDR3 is TGTGCCAGCAGTTCGACAAGCTACGAGCAGTACTTC. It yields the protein CASSSTSYEQYF.

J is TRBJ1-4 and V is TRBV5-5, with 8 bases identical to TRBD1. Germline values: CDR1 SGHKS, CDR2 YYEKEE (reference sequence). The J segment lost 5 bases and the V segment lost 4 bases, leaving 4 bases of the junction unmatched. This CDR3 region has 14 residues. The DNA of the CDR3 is TGTGCCAGCAGCCTCGGGACAGGCAATGAAAAACTGTTTTTT. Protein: CASSLGTGNEKLFF.

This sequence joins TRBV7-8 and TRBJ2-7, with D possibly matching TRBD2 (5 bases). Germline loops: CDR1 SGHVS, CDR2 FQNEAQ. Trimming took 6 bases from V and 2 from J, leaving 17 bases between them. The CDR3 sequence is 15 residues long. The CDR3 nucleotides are TGTGCCAGCAGAGAGGGAACGGGGAATCCCTACGAGCAGTACTTC. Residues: CASREGTGNPYEQYF.